This TCR beta chain was retrieved from a study of blood T cell repertoires in COVID-19. How the authors handled the data: Reference gene primer amplification gave estimated nucleated cell counts. Data came from immunoSEQ multiplex PCR; TCRdb stores just in-frame clones and leaves some out. V, J and clone size are taken as reported in that table, and D and trimming were inferred from the DNA itself. The data contain fewer than 450,000 clones, about 89% of them singletons. Germline V gives CDR1 LGHDT, CDR2 YNNKEL (reference sequence). Trimming took 6 bases from V and 0 from J, leaving 12 bases between them. The CDR3 length is 16 residues.

Sequenced sample: peripheral blood. The chain carries TRBV3-1 (or the pseudogene TRBV3-2) and TRBJ2-6, with TRBD2 as a possible D gene (6 bases). This TCR was recovered from a woman between 45 and 65 years old with COVID-19, enrolled during active disease. CDR3 in DNA: TGTGCCAGCAGTACCGGCGGGGACTCTGGGGCCAACGTCCTGACTTTC. Protein product: CASSTGGDSGANVLTF.